This TCR beta chain was sequenced during a study of cytomegalovirus exposure and HLA in healthy donors. Notes on the study in general: TCR beta V segments were, for the most part, productive about 87% or about 30% of the time in an earlier analysis. A later examination showed that TCR association rates differed by HLA locus, with DRB1 most and HLA-C fewest.

Primers for the PCR totalled 60 Vbeta and 13 Jbeta. Repertoires were generated with immunoSEQ multiplex PCR, while TCRdb's copy carries only in-frame clones and drops some. The repertoire holds roughly 120,000 clones, with approximately 80% as singletons. The CDR3 runs to 12 residues. The V and J ends lost 0 bases and 8 bases respectively, with 8 bases between them. The V gene's germline CDR1 is SGHAT and CDR2 FQNNGV. This clone was seen only a few times. Antigen unknown. V and J are TRBV11-2 and TRBJ2-7; a possible D gene is TRBD2 (5 bases). This sequence was found in a middle-aged man in good health and CMV-seronegative. Sequencing used PBMCs. The CDR3 sequence: CASSLDRTQQYF. Written as DNA, the CDR3 is TGTGCCAGCAGCTTAGACAGGACTCAGCAGTACTTC.